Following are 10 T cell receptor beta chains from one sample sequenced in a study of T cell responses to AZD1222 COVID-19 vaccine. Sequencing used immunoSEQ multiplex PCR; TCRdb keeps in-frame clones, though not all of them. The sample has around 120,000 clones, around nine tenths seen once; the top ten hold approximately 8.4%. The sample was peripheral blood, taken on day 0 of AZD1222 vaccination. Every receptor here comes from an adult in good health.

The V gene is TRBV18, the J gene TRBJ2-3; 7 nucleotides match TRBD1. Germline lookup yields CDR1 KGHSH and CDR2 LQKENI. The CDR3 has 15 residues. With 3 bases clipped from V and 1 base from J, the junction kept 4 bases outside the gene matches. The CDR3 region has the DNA TGTGCCAGCTCACCTCGGACAGGTCGCACAGATACGCAGTATTTT. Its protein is CASSPRTGRTDTQYF. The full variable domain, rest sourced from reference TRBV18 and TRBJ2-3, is NAGVMQNPRHLVRRRGQEARLRCSPMKGHSHVYWYRQLPEEGLKFMVYLQKENIIDESGMPKERFSAEFPKEGPSILRIQQVVRGDSAAYFCASSPRTGRTDTQYFGPGTRLTVL.

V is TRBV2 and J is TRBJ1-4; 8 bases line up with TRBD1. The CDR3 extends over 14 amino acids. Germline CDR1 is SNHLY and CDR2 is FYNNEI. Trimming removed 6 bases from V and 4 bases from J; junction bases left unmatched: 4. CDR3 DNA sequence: TGTGCCAGCAGGAACGGACAGGGTAATGAAAAACTGTTTTTT. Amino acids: CASRNGQGNEKLFF.

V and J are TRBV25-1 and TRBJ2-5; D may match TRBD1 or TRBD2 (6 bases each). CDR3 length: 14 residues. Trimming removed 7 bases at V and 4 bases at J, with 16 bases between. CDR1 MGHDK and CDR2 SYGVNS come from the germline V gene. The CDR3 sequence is CASTPRGLGETQYF. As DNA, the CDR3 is TGTGCCAGCACCCCCCGGGGGCTGGGAGAGACCCAGTACTTC.

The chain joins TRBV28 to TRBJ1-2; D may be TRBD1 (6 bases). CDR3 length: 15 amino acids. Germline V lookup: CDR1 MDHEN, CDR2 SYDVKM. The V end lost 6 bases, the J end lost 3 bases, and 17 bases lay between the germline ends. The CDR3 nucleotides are TGTGCCAGCAGCCTATGGGCGGGGGCAGACTATGGCTACACCTTC. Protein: CASSLWAGADYGYTF.

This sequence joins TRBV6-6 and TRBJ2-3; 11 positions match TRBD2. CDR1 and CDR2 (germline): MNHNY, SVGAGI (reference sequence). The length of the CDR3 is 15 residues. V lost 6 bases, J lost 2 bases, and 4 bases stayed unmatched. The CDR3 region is CASRLAGELTDTQYF. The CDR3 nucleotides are TGTGCCAGCAGACTAGCGGGAGAACTCACAGATACGCAGTATTTT.

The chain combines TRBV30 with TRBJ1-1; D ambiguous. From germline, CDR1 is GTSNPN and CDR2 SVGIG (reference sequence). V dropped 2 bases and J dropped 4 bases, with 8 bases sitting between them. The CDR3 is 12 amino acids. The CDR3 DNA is TGTGCCTGGAGTTTCGGTGGCACTGAAGCTTTCTTT. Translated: CAWSFGGTEAFF. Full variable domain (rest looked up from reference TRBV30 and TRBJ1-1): SQTIHQWPATLVQPVGSPLSLECTVEGTSNPNLYWYRQAAGRGLQLLFYSVGIGQISSEVPQNLSASRPQDRQFILSSKKLLLSDSGFYLCAWSFGGTEAFFGQGTRLTVV.

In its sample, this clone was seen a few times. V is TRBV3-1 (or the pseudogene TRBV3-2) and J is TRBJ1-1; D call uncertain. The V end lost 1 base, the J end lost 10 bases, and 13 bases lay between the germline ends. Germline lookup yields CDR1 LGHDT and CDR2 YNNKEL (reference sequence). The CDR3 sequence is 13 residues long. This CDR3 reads CASSQVQRVGAFF. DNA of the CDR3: TGTGCCAGCAGCCAAGTCCAAAGGGTTGGAGCTTTCTTT.

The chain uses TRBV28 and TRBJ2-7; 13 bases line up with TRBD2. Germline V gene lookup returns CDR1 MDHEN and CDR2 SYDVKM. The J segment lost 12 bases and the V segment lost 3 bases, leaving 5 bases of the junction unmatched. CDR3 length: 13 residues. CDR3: CASSFLGLAGVYF. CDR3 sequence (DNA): TGTGCCAGCAGTTTCCTAGGACTAGCGGGGGTGTACTTC.

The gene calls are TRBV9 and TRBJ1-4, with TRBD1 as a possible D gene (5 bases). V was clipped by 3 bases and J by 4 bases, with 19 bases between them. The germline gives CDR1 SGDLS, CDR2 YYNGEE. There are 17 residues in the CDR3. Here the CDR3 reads CASSDLPGRSDNEKLFF. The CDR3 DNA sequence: TGTGCCAGCAGCGACCTGCCGGGGCGGTCCGATAATGAAAAACTGTTTTTT. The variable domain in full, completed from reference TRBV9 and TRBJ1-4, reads DSGVTQTPKHLITATGQRVTLRCSPRSGDLSVYWYQQSLDQGLQFLIQYYNGEERAKGNILERFSAQQFPDLHSELNLSSLELGDSALYFCASSDLPGRSDNEKLFFGSGTQLSVL.

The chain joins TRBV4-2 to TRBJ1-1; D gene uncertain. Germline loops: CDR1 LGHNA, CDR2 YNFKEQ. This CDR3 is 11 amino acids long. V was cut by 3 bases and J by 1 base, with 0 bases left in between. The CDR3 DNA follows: TGTGCCAGCAGCCAGAACACTGAAGCTTTCTTT. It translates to CASSQNTEAFF.